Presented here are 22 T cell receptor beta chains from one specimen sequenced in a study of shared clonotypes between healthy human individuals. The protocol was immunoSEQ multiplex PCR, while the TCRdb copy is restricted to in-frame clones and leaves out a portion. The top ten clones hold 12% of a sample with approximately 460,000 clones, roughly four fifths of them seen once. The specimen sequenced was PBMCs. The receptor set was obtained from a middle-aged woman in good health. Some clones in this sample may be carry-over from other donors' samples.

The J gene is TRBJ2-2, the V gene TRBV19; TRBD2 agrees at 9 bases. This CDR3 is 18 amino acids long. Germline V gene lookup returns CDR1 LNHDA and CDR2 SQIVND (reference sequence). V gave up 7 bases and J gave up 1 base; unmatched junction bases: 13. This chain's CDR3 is CASTSPGLAGLNTGELFF. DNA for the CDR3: TGTGCCAGTACTTCCCCTGGGCTAGCGGGGTTGAACACCGGGGAGCTGTTTTTT.

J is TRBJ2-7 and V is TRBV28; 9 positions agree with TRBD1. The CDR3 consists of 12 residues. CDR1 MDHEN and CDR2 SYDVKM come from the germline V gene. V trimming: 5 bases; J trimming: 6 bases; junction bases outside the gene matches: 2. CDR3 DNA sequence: TGTGCCAGCAGTAACAGGGGGCGCGAGCAGTACTTC. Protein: CASSNRGREQYF.

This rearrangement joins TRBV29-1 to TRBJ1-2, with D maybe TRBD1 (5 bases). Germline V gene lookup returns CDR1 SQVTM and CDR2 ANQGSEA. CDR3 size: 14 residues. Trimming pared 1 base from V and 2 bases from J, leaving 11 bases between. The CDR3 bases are TGCAGCGTTGAAGGCGTAGGGACGAACTATGGCTACACCTTC. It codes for CSVEGVGTNYGYTF.

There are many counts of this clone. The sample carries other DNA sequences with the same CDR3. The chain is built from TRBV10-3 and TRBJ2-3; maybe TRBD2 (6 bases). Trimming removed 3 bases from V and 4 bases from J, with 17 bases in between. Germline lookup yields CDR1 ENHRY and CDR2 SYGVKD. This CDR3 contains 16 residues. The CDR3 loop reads CAISDGSGWLADTQYF. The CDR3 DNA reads TGTGCCATCAGTGACGGAAGCGGGTGGCTTGCAGATACGCAGTATTTT.

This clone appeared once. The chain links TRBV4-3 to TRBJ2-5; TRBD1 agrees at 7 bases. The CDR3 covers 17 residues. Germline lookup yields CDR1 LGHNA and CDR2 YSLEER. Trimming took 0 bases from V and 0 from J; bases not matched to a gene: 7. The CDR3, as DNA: TGCGCCAGCAGCCAAGAGCGGGCAGGGGGTTACCAAGAGACCCAGTACTTC. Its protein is CASSQERAGGYQETQYF.

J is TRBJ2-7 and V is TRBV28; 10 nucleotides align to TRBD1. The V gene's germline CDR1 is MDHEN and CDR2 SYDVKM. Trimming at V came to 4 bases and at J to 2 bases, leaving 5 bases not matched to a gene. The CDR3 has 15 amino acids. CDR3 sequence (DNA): TGTGCCAGCAGTTCCGGGACAGGGGCCCCCTACGAGCAGTACTTC. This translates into CASSSGTGAPYEQYF.

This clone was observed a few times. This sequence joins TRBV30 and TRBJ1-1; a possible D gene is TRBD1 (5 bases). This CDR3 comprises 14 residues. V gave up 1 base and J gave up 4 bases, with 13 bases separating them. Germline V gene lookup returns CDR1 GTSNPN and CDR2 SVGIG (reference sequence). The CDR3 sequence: CAWSELEGFTEAFF. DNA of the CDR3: TGTGCCTGGAGTGAGCTGGAGGGGTTCACTGAAGCTTTCTTT.

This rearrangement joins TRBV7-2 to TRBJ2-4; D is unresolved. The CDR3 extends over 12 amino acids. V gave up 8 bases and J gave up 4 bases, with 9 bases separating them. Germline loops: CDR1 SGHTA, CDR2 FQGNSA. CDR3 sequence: CASCSKKNIQYF. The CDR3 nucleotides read TGTGCCAGCTGCAGTAAGAAAAACATTCAGTACTTC. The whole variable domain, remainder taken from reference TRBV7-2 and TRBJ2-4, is GAGVSQSPSNKVTEKGKDVELRCDPISGHTALYWYRQSLGQGLEFLIYFQGNSAPDKSGLPSDRFSAERTGGSVSTLTIQRTQQEDSAVYLCASCSKKNIQYFGAGTRLSVL.

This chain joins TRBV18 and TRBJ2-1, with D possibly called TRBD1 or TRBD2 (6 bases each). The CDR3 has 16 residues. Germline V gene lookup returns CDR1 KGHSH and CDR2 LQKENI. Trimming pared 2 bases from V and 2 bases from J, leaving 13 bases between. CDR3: CASSPGGTRPYNEQFF. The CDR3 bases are TGTGCCAGCTCACCAGGCGGGACAAGACCCTACAATGAGCAGTTCTTC.

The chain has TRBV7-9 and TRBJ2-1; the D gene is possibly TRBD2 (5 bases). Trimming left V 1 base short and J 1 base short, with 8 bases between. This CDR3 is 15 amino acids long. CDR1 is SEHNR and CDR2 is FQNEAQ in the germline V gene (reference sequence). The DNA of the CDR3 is TGTGCCAGCAGCTTAGTAAGCGGATCCTACAATGAGCAGTTCTTC. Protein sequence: CASSLVSGSYNEQFF.

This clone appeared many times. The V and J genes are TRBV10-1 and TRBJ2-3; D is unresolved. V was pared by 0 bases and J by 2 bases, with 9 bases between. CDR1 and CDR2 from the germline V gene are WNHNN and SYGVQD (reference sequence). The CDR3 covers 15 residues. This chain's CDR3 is CASSESLWATDTQYF. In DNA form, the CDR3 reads TGCGCCAGCAGTGAGTCCCTTTGGGCCACAGATACGCAGTATTTT.

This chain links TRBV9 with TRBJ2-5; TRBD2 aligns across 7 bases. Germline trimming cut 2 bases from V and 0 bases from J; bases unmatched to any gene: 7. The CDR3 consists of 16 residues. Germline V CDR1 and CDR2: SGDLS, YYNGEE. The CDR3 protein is CASSVSSGDYQETQYF. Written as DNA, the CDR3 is TGTGCCAGCAGCGTGTCCAGCGGGGATTACCAAGAGACCCAGTACTTC.

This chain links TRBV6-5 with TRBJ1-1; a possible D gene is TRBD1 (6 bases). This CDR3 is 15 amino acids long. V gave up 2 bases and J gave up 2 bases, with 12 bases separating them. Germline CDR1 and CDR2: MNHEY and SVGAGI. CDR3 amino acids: CASSYRTELNTEAFF. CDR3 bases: TGTGCCAGCAGTTACCGGACAGAGCTAAACACTGAAGCTTTCTTT.

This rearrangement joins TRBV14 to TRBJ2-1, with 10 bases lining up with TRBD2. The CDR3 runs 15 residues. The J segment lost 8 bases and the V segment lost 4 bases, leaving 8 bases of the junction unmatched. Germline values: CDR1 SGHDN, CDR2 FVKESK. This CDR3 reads CASSPLLAGDYEQFF. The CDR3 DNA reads TGTGCCAGCAGCCCACTCCTAGCGGGAGACTATGAGCAGTTCTTC.

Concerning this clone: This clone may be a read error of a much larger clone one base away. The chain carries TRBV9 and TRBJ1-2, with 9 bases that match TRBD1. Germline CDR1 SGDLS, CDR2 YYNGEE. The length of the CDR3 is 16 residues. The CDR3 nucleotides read TGTGCCAGCAGCGTAGCCCCCCCGGGACAGGGTTCTGGCCACACCTTC. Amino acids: CASSVAPPGQGSGHTF.

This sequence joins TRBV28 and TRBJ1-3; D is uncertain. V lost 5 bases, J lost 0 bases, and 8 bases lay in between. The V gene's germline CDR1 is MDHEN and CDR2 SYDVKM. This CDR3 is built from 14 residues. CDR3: CASSRTVSGNTIYF. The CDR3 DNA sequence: TGTGCCAGCAGTCGTACAGTCTCTGGAAACACCATATATTTT.

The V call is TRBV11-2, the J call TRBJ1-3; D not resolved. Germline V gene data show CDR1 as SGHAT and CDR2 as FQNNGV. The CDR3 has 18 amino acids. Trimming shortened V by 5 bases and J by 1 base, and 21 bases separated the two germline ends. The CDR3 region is CASSPHWHPDVSGNTIYF. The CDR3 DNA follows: TGTGCCAGCAGCCCCCATTGGCATCCTGATGTTTCTGGAAACACCATATATTTT.

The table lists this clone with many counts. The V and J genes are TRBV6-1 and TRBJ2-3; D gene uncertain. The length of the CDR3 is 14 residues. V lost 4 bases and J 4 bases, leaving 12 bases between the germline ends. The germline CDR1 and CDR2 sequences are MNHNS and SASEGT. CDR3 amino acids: CASSAWVPPDTQYF. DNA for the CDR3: TGTGCCAGCAGTGCATGGGTCCCACCAGATACGCAGTATTTT.

The CDR3 coding sequence is TGTGCCATCAGTGAGTCGTTAGGACTAGCGGCCCAAGAGACCCAGTACTTC. This gives the protein CAISESLGLAAQETQYF. This chain uses TRBV10-3 with TRBJ2-5, with 10 nucleotides matching TRBD2. The CDR3 runs to 17 residues. J gave up 1 base and V 0 bases, and 5 bases lay outside the gene matches. CDR1 and CDR2 from the germline V gene are ENHRY and SYGVKD.

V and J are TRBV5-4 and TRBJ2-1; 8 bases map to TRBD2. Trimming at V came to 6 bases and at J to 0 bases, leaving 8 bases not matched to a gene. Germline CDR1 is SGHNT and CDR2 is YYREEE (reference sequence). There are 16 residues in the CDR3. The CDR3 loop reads CASKSGGPGSYNEQFF. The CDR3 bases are TGTGCCAGCAAGTCGGGAGGGCCGGGCTCCTACAATGAGCAGTTCTTC.

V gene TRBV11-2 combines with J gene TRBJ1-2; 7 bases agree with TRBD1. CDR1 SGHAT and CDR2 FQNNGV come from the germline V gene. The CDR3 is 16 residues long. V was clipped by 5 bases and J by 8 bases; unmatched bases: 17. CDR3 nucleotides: TGTGCCAGCAGCCGGCTTACCGGGACAGCGTTGGGCGGCTACACCTTC. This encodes CASSRLTGTALGGYTF.

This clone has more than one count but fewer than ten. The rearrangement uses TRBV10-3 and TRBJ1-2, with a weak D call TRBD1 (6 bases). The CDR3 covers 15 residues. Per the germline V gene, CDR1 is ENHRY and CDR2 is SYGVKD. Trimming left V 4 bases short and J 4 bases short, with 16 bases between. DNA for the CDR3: TGTGCCATCAGTGGAACGGGGGGGGCCGGCTATGGCTACACCTTC. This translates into CAISGTGGAGYGYTF.